These T cell receptor beta chains were read from a single sample in a study of T cell responses to AZD1222 COVID-19 vaccine. Profiling relied on immunoSEQ multiplex PCR, and the TCRdb table lists in-frame clones only, not all of them. The sample has approximately 220,000 clones, 85% to 95% seen once; the top ten hold 1%. The material was peripheral blood, obtained on day 0 of MenACWY control vaccination. These receptors were taken from an adult in good health. Each CDR3 is given with its conserved first and last residue. The D gene is left open where the match is weak. Some rows mark clone size as missing; the rest say once, few, many or name a class of expanded clone.

j_gene: TRBJ1-3
v_gene: TRBV11-2
abundance: .
d_gene: .
CDR3nt: TGTGCCAGCAACTCTTTTGGGATCGACACCATATATTTT
CDR3aa: CASNSFGIDTIYF

j_gene: TRBJ2-2
v_gene: TRBV5-8
abundance: .
d_gene: .
CDR3nt: TGTGCCAGCAGCTACACGGACGGGGCCGGGGAGCTGTTTTTT
CDR3aa: CASSYTDGAGELFF

j_gene: TRBJ1-1
v_gene: TRBV5-1
abundance: few
d_gene: TRBD1
CDR3nt: TGCGCCAGCAGCCCCGGGGACAGGGGGCAGAACACTGAAGCTTTCTTT
CDR3aa: CASSPGDRGQNTEAFF

j_gene: TRBJ1-2
v_gene: TRBV5-6
abundance: .
d_gene: .
CDR3nt: TGTGCCAGCAGCTTGAATGACTATGGCTACACCTTC
CDR3aa: CASSLNDYGYTF

j_gene: TRBJ1-2
v_gene: TRBV6-5
abundance: .
d_gene: .
CDR3nt: TGTGCCAGCAGTCCCCGGGACTATGGCTACACCTTC
CDR3aa: CASSPRDYGYTF

j_gene: TRBJ1-1
v_gene: TRBV10-3
abundance: .
d_gene: TRBD1
CDR3nt: TGTGCCATCAGTAAGGACAGGGCGGACACTGAAGCTTTCTTT
CDR3aa: CAISKDRADTEAFF

j_gene: TRBJ1-2
v_gene: TRBV6-5
abundance: .
d_gene: .
CDR3nt: TGTGCCAGCAGTCTCCGGACCGGGGATGGCTACACCTTC
CDR3aa: CASSLRTGDGYTF

j_gene: TRBJ1-1
v_gene: TRBV2
abundance: once
d_gene: .
CDR3nt: TGTGCCAGTAGGGCAGGCACTGAAGCTTTCTTT
CDR3aa: CASRAGTEAFF

j_gene: TRBJ2-3
v_gene: TRBV6-5
abundance: .
d_gene: .
CDR3nt: TGTGCCAGCAGGACCTCCTCCACAGATACGCAGTATTTT
CDR3aa: CASRTSSTDTQYF

j_gene: TRBJ1-2
v_gene: TRBV7-2
abundance: .
d_gene: .
CDR3nt: TGTGCCAGCAGCTTACAACAGGGTCCCCCCTATGGCTACACCTTC
CDR3aa: CASSLQQGPPYGYTF

j_gene: TRBJ2-7
v_gene: TRBV5-4
abundance: few
d_gene: .
CDR3nt: TGTGCCAGCAGCCCCGGTGGTCTCCGGGCCCGAGGCGAGCAGTACTTC
CDR3aa: CASSPGGLRARGEQYF

j_gene: TRBJ2-7
v_gene: TRBV19
abundance: .
d_gene: .
CDR3nt: TGTGCCAGTAGTATAGGGGCAGCCCAATCCTACGAGCAGTACTTC
CDR3aa: CASSIGAAQSYEQYF

j_gene: TRBJ1-2
v_gene: TRBV25-1
abundance: .
d_gene: .
CDR3nt: TGTGCCAGCAGTGAGGGATTTGGCTACACCTTC
CDR3aa: CASSEGFGYTF

j_gene: TRBJ2-1
v_gene: TRBV2
abundance: .
d_gene: .
CDR3nt: TGTGCCAGCAGTGAATCGCGCCGCTACAATGAGCAGTTCTTC
CDR3aa: CASSESRRYNEQFF

j_gene: TRBJ1-6
v_gene: TRBV5-5
abundance: .
d_gene: .
CDR3nt: TGTGCCAGCAGCTTGGAGACAGATTATTCACCCCTCCACTTT
CDR3aa: CASSLETDYSPLHF